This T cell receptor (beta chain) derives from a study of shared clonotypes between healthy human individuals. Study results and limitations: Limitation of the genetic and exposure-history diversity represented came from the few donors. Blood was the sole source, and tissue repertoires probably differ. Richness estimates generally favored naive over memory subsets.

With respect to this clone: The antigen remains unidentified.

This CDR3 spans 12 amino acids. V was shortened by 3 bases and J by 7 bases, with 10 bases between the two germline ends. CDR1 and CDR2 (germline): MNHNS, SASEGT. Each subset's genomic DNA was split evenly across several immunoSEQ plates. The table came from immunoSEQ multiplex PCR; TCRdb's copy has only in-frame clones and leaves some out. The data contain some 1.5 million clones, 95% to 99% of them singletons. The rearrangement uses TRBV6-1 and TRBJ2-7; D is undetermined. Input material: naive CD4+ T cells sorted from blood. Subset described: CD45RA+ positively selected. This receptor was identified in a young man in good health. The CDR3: CASSDLFREQYF. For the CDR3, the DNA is TGTGCCAGCAGTGACCTTTTCCGAGAGCAGTACTTC.